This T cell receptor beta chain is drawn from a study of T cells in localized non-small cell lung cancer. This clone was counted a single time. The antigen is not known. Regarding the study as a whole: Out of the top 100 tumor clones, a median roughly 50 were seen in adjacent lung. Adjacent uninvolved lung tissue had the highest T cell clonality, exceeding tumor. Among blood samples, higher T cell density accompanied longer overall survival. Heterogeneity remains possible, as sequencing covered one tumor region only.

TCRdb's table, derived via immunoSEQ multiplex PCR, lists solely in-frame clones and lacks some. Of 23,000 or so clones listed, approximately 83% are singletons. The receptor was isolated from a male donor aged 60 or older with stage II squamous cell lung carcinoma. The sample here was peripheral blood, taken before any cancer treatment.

In DNA, the CDR3 is TGTGCCAGCAGCCTGGACAGACACTCCTACGAGCAGTACTTC. Protein sequence: CASSLDRHSYEQYF. The rearrangement uses TRBV4-2 and TRBJ2-7; D may be TRBD1 (6 bases). The V end was cut by 4 bases, the J end by 0 bases, with 10 bases between. The CDR3 is 14 amino acids. Germline CDR1 is LGHNA and CDR2 is YNFKEQ.